The present T cell receptor beta chain was sequenced within a study of identical twins. Each CDR3 protein gets one entry after TCRdb re-called the 5' RACE reads with MiXCR. The table shows 520,000 or so distinct CDR3 sequences, with less than 25% occurring only once. The CDR3 runs to 14 residues. V shed 0 bases and J shed 3 bases, with 10 bases lying between them. Germline CDR1 and CDR2: DFQATT and SNEGSKA (reference sequence). A few counts support this clonotype. Its antigen is currently unknown. Findings and limits, study-wide: Fewer insertions marked abundant cord blood beta clonotypes; young adult naive trended weakly, memory not at all.

The data also belong to a second study, concerning T cells expressing NK-cell markers. From that second work: The eight sequenced donors comprised seven who were HCMV-seropositive and one who was seronegative. NKG2C+ dominant clonotypes from a handful of donors made up about 1.0-8% of CD8+ T cells.

This chain uses TRBV20-1 with TRBJ2-3; the D is unclear. The source material was CD4+ T cells sorted from blood. The receptor comes from a woman younger than 35 in good health. The CDR3: CSAREHTSTDTQYF. The CDR3 DNA is TGCAGTGCTAGAGAACACACCTCGACAGATACGCAGTATTTT.